The rows below give T cell receptor beta chains drawn from one sample of a study of CXCR3-negative and CXCR3-positive naive CD8 T cells. TCRdb re-called the 5' RACE reads; every CDR3 protein appears as one record, without DNA. Recorded for this sample: some 66,000 distinct CDR3 sequences. Material: naive CXCR3- CD8+ T cells from blood. These receptors all come from a human donor in good health. Some clones in this sample may be carry-over from other donors' samples. CDR3s include the opening cysteine and the closing phenylalanine or tryptophan. The order of the fields is V gene, J gene, clone size, CDR3 length, CDR3 protein. Expanded clones get a size class; other rows say once, few or many, or leave the size out.

V: TRBV14; J: TRBJ1-1; size: .; length: 13; CDR3: CARSQDTVSAGFF
V: TRBV5-1; J: TRBJ2-4; size: .; length: 13; CDR3: CASSLGTLDIQYF
V: TRBV7-9; J: TRBJ2-2; size: .; length: 15; CDR3: CASRASGTNTGELFF
V: TRBV7-3; J: TRBJ2-2; size: .; length: 18; CDR3: CASSSRGLAGGNTGELFF
V: TRBV20-1; J: TRBJ1-1; size: .; length: 15; CDR3: CSAPSWETGTTEAFF
V: TRBV7-9; J: TRBJ2-6; size: .; length: 12; CDR3: CASREWANVLTF
V: TRBV29-1; J: TRBJ1-4; size: .; length: 14; CDR3: CSGRGQEINEKLFF
V: TRBV5-1; J: TRBJ1-5; size: .; length: 15; CDR3: CASSLVGESNQPQHF
V: TRBV25-1; J: TRBJ2-7; size: .; length: 14; CDR3: CASSPGVDPYEQYF
V: TRBV19; J: TRBJ2-5; size: .; length: 20; CDR3: CASSIHMGRYATKAKETQYF
V: TRBV5-5; J: TRBJ1-1; size: .; length: 13; CDR3: CASSLREVTEAFF
V: TRBV5-1; J: TRBJ1-2; size: .; length: 16; CDR3: CASTDITRGSIYGYTF
V: TRBV5-1; J: TRBJ2-1; size: .; length: 14; CDR3: CASSLVLAGKGEFF
V: TRBV30; J: TRBJ1-1; size: .; length: 14; CDR3: CAWSTGTGDTEAFF
V: TRBV7-8; J: TRBJ2-1; size: .; length: 14; CDR3: CASSYISGGNEQFF
V: TRBV12-3/TRBV12-4; J: TRBJ2-4; size: .; length: 13; CDR3: CASSPTGPNIQYF
V: TRBV20-1; J: TRBJ2-7; size: .; length: 15; CDR3: CSAREMGQSSYEQYF
V: TRBV6-5; J: TRBJ2-5; size: .; length: 16; CDR3: CASSYDPVGGEETQYF
V: TRBV5-1; J: TRBJ2-7; size: medium-sized; length: 14; CDR3: CASSLGHDDYEQYF
V: TRBV7-9; J: TRBJ2-7; size: .; length: 13; CDR3: CASSSWTGIEQYF
V: TRBV30; J: TRBJ2-7; size: .; length: 13; CDR3: CAWSVAGDYEQYF
V: TRBV7-9; J: TRBJ2-1; size: .; length: 14; CDR3: CASSLQESYNEQFF
V: TRBV7-2; J: TRBJ2-1; size: .; length: 11; CDR3: CASSPYNEQFF
V: TRBV4-3; J: TRBJ2-2; size: .; length: 16; CDR3: CASSLGDEGSAGELFF
V: TRBV4-2; J: TRBJ1-1; size: .; length: 16; CDR3: CASSPDREYVNTEAFF
V: TRBV29-1; J: TRBJ2-1; size: .; length: 15; CDR3: CSVEERTEVYNEQFF
V: TRBV20-1; J: TRBJ2-7; size: .; length: 16; CDR3: CSARDNERVTIYEQYF
V: TRBV19; J: TRBJ1-5; size: .; length: 20; CDR3: CASSSPLTLGQVRNNQPQHF
V: TRBV28; J: TRBJ2-7; size: .; length: 11; CDR3: CASSFPGEQYF
V: TRBV7-3; J: TRBJ2-3; size: .; length: 14; CDR3: CASSPETSWDTQYF
V: TRBV11-2; J: TRBJ2-5; size: .; length: 13; CDR3: CASRRPGQETQYF
V: TRBV5-1; J: TRBJ1-2; size: .; length: 16; CDR3: CASSFDSGTGRDGYTF
V: TRBV29-1; J: TRBJ2-1; size: .; length: 13; CDR3: CSVQGAFYNEQFF
V: TRBV28; J: TRBJ1-2; size: .; length: 13; CDR3: CASTSPPDYGYTF
V: TRBV5-6; J: TRBJ1-1; size: .; length: 13; CDR3: CASSTNLNTEAFF
V: TRBV28; J: TRBJ1-5; size: .; length: 15; CDR3: CASSLRAGGDQPQHF
V: TRBV29-1; J: TRBJ2-1; size: .; length: 15; CDR3: CSVGTSGGLYNEQFF
V: TRBV15; J: TRBJ2-1; size: .; length: 15; CDR3: CATSPGTSGGNEQFF
V: TRBV29-1; J: TRBJ1-6; size: .; length: 11; CDR3: CSVGTDSPLHF
V: TRBV7-9; J: TRBJ1-5; size: .; length: 17; CDR3: CASSRTDINPKNQPQHF
V: TRBV28; J: TRBJ1-1; size: .; length: 11; CDR3: CASSPDAEAFF
V: TRBV29-1; J: TRBJ2-7; size: .; length: 13; CDR3: CSVEGGVMSEQYF